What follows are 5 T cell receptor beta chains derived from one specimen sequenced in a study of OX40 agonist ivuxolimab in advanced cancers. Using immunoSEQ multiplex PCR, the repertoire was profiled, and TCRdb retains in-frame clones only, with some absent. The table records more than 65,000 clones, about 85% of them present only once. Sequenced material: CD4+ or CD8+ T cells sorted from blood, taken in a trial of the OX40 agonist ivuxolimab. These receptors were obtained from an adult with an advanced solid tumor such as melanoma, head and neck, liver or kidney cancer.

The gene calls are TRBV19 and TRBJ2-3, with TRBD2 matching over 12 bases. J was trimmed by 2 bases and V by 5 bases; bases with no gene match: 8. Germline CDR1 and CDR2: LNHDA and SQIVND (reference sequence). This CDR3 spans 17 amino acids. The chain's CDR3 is CASSLRLAGAFTDTQYF. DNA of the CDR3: TGTGCCAGTAGTCTCCGACTAGCGGGGGCTTTCACAGATACGCAGTATTTT.

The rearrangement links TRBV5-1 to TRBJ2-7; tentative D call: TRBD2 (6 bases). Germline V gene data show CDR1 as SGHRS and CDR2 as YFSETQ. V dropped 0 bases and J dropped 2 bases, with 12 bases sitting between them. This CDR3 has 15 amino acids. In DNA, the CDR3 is TGCGCCAGCAGCTTGGCGGGCGGGACGCCCTACGAGCAGTACTTC. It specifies CASSLAGGTPYEQYF.

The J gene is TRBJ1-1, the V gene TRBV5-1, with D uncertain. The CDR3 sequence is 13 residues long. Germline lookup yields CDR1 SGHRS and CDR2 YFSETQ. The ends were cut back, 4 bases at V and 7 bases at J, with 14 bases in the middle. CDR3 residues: CASSKEGPGEAFF. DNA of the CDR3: TGCGCCAGCAGCAAGGAGGGCCCCGGTGAAGCTTTCTTT.

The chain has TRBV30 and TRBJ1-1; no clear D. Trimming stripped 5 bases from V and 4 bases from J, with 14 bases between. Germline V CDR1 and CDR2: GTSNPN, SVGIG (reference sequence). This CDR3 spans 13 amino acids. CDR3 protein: CAWAVGAGTEAFF. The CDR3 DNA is TGTGCCTGGGCTGTAGGTGCCGGCACTGAAGCTTTCTTT. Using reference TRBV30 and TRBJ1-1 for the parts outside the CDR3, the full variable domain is SQTIHQWPATLVQPVGSPLSLECTVEGTSNPNLYWYRQAAGRGLQLLFYSVGIGQISSEVPQNLSASRPQDRQFILSSKKLLLSDSGFYLCAWAVGAGTEAFFGQGTRLTVV.

CDR3 in amino acids: CASSAGTSGRADTQYF. CDR3 nucleotide sequence: TGTGCCAGCAGCGCCGGGACTAGCGGGAGGGCAGATACGCAGTATTTT. The rearrangement uses TRBV7-9 and TRBJ2-3; 16 positions match TRBD2. Germline loops: CDR1 SEHNR, CDR2 FQNEAQ (reference sequence). The length of the CDR3 is 16 residues. V shed 5 bases, J shed 4 bases, and the junction held 3 bases outside the gene matches. Supplemented by reference TRBV7-9 and TRBJ2-3, the full variable domain reads DTGVSQNPRHKITKRGQNVTFRCDPISEHNRLYWYRQTLGQGPEFLTYFQNEAQLEKSRLLSDRFSAERPKGSFSTLEIQRTEQGDSAMYLCASSAGTSGRADTQYFGPGTRLTVL.